The 20 T cell receptor beta chains reported below all come from one sample, sequenced in a study of breast tumors, draining lymph nodes, adjacent tissues. Breast cancer patients provided tissue from their axillary draining lymph nodes. One entry per CDR3 protein, called by TCRdb with MiXCR from the multiplex PCR reads. The table lists fewer than 150,000 distinct CDR3 sequences, approximately 22% of them singletons. The sample consisted of axillary lymph node tissue. Receptors originate from a female donor with breast cancer. Some clones in this sample may be carry-over from other donors' samples.

Note on this clonotype: A much larger clonotype is one base distant, so this may be a read error. This chain links TRBV19 with TRBJ2-2; 13 positions match TRBD2. The CDR3 has 17 residues. Germline CDR1 is LNHDA and CDR2 is SQIVND (reference sequence). CDR3: CAGSIDGGLAGPGELFF. As DNA, the CDR3 is TGTGCCGGTAGTATAGACGGGGGACTAGCGGGACCCGGGGAGCTGTTTTTT.

A note on this clonotype: A read error may explain this, as a much larger clone is one base away. This chain connects TRBV19 to TRBJ2-2; the D gene is possibly TRBD2 (6 bases). This CDR3 has 12 amino acids. The germline gives CDR1 LNHDA, CDR2 SQIVND (reference sequence). The CDR3 loop is CASGTWAGGLFF. The CDR3 DNA is TGTGCCAGTGGGACTTGGGCCGGGGGGCTGTTTTTT.

The rearrangement uses TRBV4-2 and TRBJ2-1; the match to TRBD2 covers 9 bases. This CDR3 spans 15 amino acids. Germline lookup yields CDR1 LGHNA and CDR2 YNFKEQ. J lost 4 bases, V lost 1 base, and 2 bases had no gene match. Here the CDR3 reads CASSQGTSEYNEQFF. CDR3 DNA sequence: TGTGCCAGCAGCCAAGGGACTAGCGAGTACAATGAGCAGTTCTTC.

As concerns this clonotype: The conserved final phenylalanine or tryptophan is absent from the CDR3, which likely points to a read error. The chain combines TRBV18 with TRBJ1-2; no definite D call. V lost 3 bases to trimming and J lost 8 bases, with 16 bases between them. The CDR3 spans 14 residues. CDR1 KGHSH and CDR2 LQKENI come from the germline V gene. CDR3 protein: CASSPPAGSPGYTL. The CDR3 nucleotides are TGTGCCAGCTCACCCCCGGCGGGTTCTCCCGGCTACACCCTC.

Concerning this clonotype itself: At one boundary the junction diverges from the germline segment, which might be a read error. The chain couples TRBV10-2 to TRBJ1-2; D gene ambiguous. CDR1 is WSHSY and CDR2 is SAAADI in the germline V gene. CDR3 size: 13 residues. The CDR3 reads CASGESRNYGYTF. The CDR3 DNA is TGCGCCAGCGGTGAGTCCAGGAACTATGGCTACACCTTC.

As to this clonotype: A much bigger clone sits one base away, suggesting this may be a read error. The V and J genes are TRBV2 and TRBJ2-7; perhaps TRBD2 as D (6 bases). The CDR3 has 12 residues. Germline CDR1 is SNHLY and CDR2 is FYNNEI. V lost 6 bases to trimming and J lost 8 bases, with 14 bases between them. The CDR3 region is CASRVRGNKQYF. The CDR3 nucleotides read TGTGCCAGCAGAGTCCGGGGGAACAAGCAGTACTTC.

This clonotype has at least ten counts. This chain joins TRBV20-1 and TRBJ2-3, with 7 bases identical to TRBD2. Germline CDR1 is DFQATT and CDR2 is SNEGSKA (reference sequence). After removal of 5 bases from V and 4 bases from J, the junction contained 6 bases not matched to a gene. The CDR3 is 13 residues long. CDR3 sequence: CSADGTTADTQYF. DNA of the CDR3: TGCAGTGCTGACGGGACTACCGCAGATACGCAGTATTTT.

This clonotype was detected many times. This sequence joins TRBV7-3 and TRBJ2-3; TRBD1 matches 7 bases. The germline V gene encodes CDR1 SGHTA and CDR2 FQGTGA. The trim removed 4 bases at V and 6 bases at J, leaving 7 bases unmatched. The CDR3 covers 14 residues. The CDR3 bases are TGTGCCAGCAGCTCGACAGGGCCCCCCGATACGCAGTATTTT. It specifies CASSSTGPPDTQYF.

The chain has TRBV27 and TRBJ1-2, with D unclear. Germline values: CDR1 MNHEY, CDR2 SMNVEV (reference sequence). Trimming took off 2 bases at V and 8 bases at J, with 12 bases between the two ends. The CDR3 contains 13 residues. The CDR3 loop is CASSLTRLQGYTF. CDR3 nucleotides: TGTGCCAGCAGTTTAACCAGGCTTCAGGGCTACACCTTC.

This clonotype was observed at least ten times. The chain employs TRBV9 and TRBJ1-3; unclear D gene. Trimming cost V 4 bases and J 0 bases, with 11 bases left between them. Looked up from germline, CDR1 is SGDLS and CDR2 is YYNGEE. The CDR3 loop spans 15 amino acids. CDR3 DNA: TGTGCCAGCAGCCCCCGAGTAGGCTCTGGAAACACCATATATTTT. It encodes CASSPRVGSGNTIYF.

The sample holds many counts of this clonotype. The chain couples TRBV20-1 to TRBJ2-2; D remains unclear. The CDR3 totals 14 residues. Germline V gives CDR1 DFQATT, CDR2 SNEGSKA (reference sequence). V shed 0 bases and J shed 6 bases, with 11 bases lying between them. This CDR3 reads CSARDLNQAGELFF. DNA of the CDR3: TGCAGTGCTAGAGATTTGAACCAGGCCGGGGAGCTGTTTTTT.

The sample holds a few counts of this clonotype. J is TRBJ1-4 and V is TRBV28; D is unresolved. Germline V gene lookup returns CDR1 MDHEN and CDR2 SYDVKM. V was trimmed by 5 bases and J by 7 bases, leaving 17 bases between them. The CDR3 is 15 residues long. The CDR3 region has the DNA TGTGCCAGCAGTCCCCCAGCAGCTATCCTTGAAAAACTGTTTTTT. Translation: CASSPPAAILEKLFF. The variable domain in full, with the rest retrieved from reference TRBV28 and TRBJ1-4, is DVKVTQSSRYLVKRTGEKVFLECVQDMDHENMFWYRQDPGLGLRLIYFSYDVKMKEKGDIPEGYSVSREKKERFSLILESASTNQTSMYLCASSPPAAILEKLFFGSGTQLSVL.

This clonotype was observed a few times. This chain links TRBV6-5 with TRBJ2-5; D ambiguous. The ends were cut back, 8 bases at V and 2 bases at J, with 9 bases in the middle. The CDR3 is made up of 12 amino acids. Germline CDR1 is MNHEY and CDR2 is SVGAGI. CDR3 nucleotide sequence: TGTGCCAGCCGGGCAGAGCAAGAGACCCAGTACTTC. Amino acids: CASRAEQETQYF.

The sample holds many counts of this clonotype. The chain carries TRBV2 and TRBJ2-3; 10 nucleotides agree with TRBD2. The CDR3 length is 17 residues. Looked up from germline, CDR1 is SNHLY and CDR2 is FYNNEI. Trimming removed 0 bases from V and 4 bases from J; junction bases left unmatched: 7. Here the CDR3 reads CASSEALLAGVADTQYF. The CDR3 coding sequence is TGTGCCAGCAGTGAAGCGCTTCTAGCGGGAGTAGCAGATACGCAGTATTTT. Looking up the rest from reference TRBV2 and TRBJ2-3 gives the full variable domain: EPEVTQTPSHQVTQMGQEVILRCVPISNHLYFYWYRQILGQKVEFLVSFYNNEISEKSEIFDDQFSVERPDGSNFTLKIRSTKLEDSAMYFCASSEALLAGVADTQYFGPGTRLTVL.

On this clonotype itself: This clone may be a read error of a much larger clone one base away. The rearrangement uses TRBV18 and TRBJ2-7, with TRBD1 matching 9 bases. The V gene's germline CDR1 is KGHSH and CDR2 LQKENI. This CDR3 spans 15 amino acids. This CDR3 reads CASSRGQGYVYEQSF. The DNA of the CDR3 is TGTGCCAGCTCACGGGGACAGGGATATGTGTACGAGCAGTCCTTC.

This chain uses TRBV20-1 with TRBJ2-1; 11 bases align to TRBD2. The CDR3 runs 19 residues. Unmatched junction bases numbered 22, after V lost 4 bases and J lost 8 bases. The germline CDR1 and CDR2 sequences are DFQATT and SNEGSKA (reference sequence). CDR3 loop: CSAKGGGELAGAFLDEQFF. The CDR3 coding sequence is TGCAGTGCTAAAGGGGGGGGGGAACTAGCGGGAGCGTTTTTGGATGAGCAGTTCTTC.

Notes on this clonotype: A read error may be the cause here, since a much bigger clone is one base away. The CDR3 spells CASSSYLGQGRGNTIYF. The CDR3, as DNA: TGCGCCAGCAGCTCGTACCTTGGACAGGGGCGAGGAAACACCATATATTTT. The chain employs TRBV5-1 and TRBJ1-3, with 9 bases fitting TRBD1. The V and J ends lost 3 bases and 4 bases, in that order; junction bases with no gene match: 11. The CDR3 has 17 residues. Germline CDR1 reads SGHRS; CDR2 reads YFSETQ.

This clonotype was picked up a small number of times. CDR3 amino acids: CASSLGHRGYGYTF. The CDR3, as DNA: TGTGCCAGCAGTTTAGGGCACAGGGGCTATGGCTACACCTTC. The chain recombines TRBV28 with TRBJ1-2; 7 positions agree with TRBD1. This CDR3 comprises 14 residues. Germline V gives CDR1 MDHEN, CDR2 SYDVKM. V was clipped by 2 bases and J by 4 bases; unmatched bases: 4.

A note on this clonotype: A much bigger clone sits one base away, suggesting this may be a read error. The chain uses TRBV2 and TRBJ1-5, with D maybe TRBD1 (5 bases). Between the trimmed V and J ends, which lost 4 bases and 2 bases, there was a span of 9 bases. Per germline, CDR1 SNHLY and CDR2 FYNNEI. The CDR3 runs to 14 residues. DNA of the CDR3: TGTGCCAGCAGTGCCACCAGGGGCAATCAGCCCCAGCATTTT. It codes for CASSATRGNQPQHF.

This clonotype was counted at least ten times. The chain joins TRBV5-6 to TRBJ1-6; D unresolved. CDR1 and CDR2 from the germline V gene are SGHDT and YYEEEE. The CDR3 is 16 residues long. With 2 bases removed from V and 7 bases from J, the gap between germline ends came to 16 bases. The CDR3 DNA reads as TGTGCCAGCAGCTTAGGGCAGGTTGGAAACAATTCACCCCTCCACTTT. Its translation is CASSLGQVGNNSPLHF.